Following are 30 T cell receptor beta chains from one sample sequenced in a study of blood T cell repertoires in COVID-19. This table comes from immunoSEQ multiplex PCR, and its TCRdb copy is limited to in-frame clones, with some not included. This table has under 250,000 clones, roughly four fifths appearing once. Sequences were obtained from PBMCs or T cells enriched from blood (not recorded which). Receptors originate from a woman aged 35 to 49 with acute COVID-19.

This chain connects TRBV6-5 to TRBJ2-7; 7 nucleotides match TRBD1. CDR3 length equals 14 residues. V trimming: 5 bases; J trimming: 1 base; junction bases outside the gene matches: 5. From germline, CDR1 is MNHEY and CDR2 SVGAGI. The CDR3 sequence: CASSTQTGSYEQYF. In nucleotides, the CDR3 is TGTGCCAGCAGTACTCAGACAGGGTCCTACGAGCAGTACTTC.

This chain uses TRBV14 with TRBJ1-5, with D tentatively TRBD1 (5 bases). This CDR3 region has 16 residues. V was cut by 4 bases and J by 1 base, with 14 bases left in between. CDR1 is SGHDN and CDR2 is FVKESK in the germline V gene. The CDR3 reads CASSPVLQASNQPQHF. CDR3 DNA sequence: TGTGCCAGCAGCCCAGTCCTACAGGCGAGCAATCAGCCCCAGCATTTT. Full variable domain (remainder filled in from reference TRBV14 and TRBJ1-5): EAGVTQFPSHSVIEKGQTVTLRCDPISGHDNLYWYRRVMGKEIKFLLHFVKESKQDESGMPNNRFLAERTGGTYSTLKVQPAELEDSGVYFCASSPVLQASNQPQHFGDGTRLSIL.

This chain uses TRBV27 with TRBJ2-7, with a possible D match to TRBD2 (5 bases). Germline assignment: CDR1 MNHEY and CDR2 SMNVEV (reference sequence). V was cut by 7 bases and J by 3 bases, with 19 bases left in between. The CDR3 runs 15 residues. For the CDR3, the DNA is TGTGCCAGCAAGAGAAGTGAGGGCAGGTACTACGAGCAGTACTTC. It is translated as CASKRSEGRYYEQYF.

The chain employs TRBV3-1 (or the pseudogene TRBV3-2) and TRBJ2-1; 7 bases are a match to TRBD2. The germline V gene encodes CDR1 LGHDT and CDR2 YNNKEL (reference sequence). With 4 bases clipped from V and 4 bases from J, the junction kept 10 bases outside the gene matches. The CDR3 is 16 amino acids. CDR3: CASSPPFSGGYNEQFF. The CDR3 region has the DNA TGTGCCAGCAGCCCCCCGTTCTCGGGAGGTTACAATGAGCAGTTCTTC.

Written as DNA, the CDR3 is TGCGCCAGCTCCCTCACGTCTACCCCGAGCTCCTACAATGAGCAGTTCTTC. Translated, it gives CASSLTSTPSSYNEQFF. The V and J genes are TRBV4-1 and TRBJ2-1; no clear D. The CDR3 loop spans 17 amino acids. Trimming removed 8 bases from V and 0 bases from J, with 20 bases in between. CDR1 is MGHRA and CDR2 is YSYEKL in the germline V gene.

The rearrangement joins TRBV18 to TRBJ2-3, with 10 bases that match TRBD2. The V and J ends lost 0 bases and 3 bases, in that order; junction bases with no gene match: 6. The CDR3 is 17 amino acids. The germline V gene has CDR1 KGHSH and CDR2 LQKENI. The CDR3 loop reads CASSPPLAGAVTDTQYF. In nucleotides, the CDR3 is TGTGCCAGCTCACCACCGCTAGCGGGAGCTGTGACAGATACGCAGTATTTT. Combining the CDR3 with reference TRBV18 and TRBJ2-3 gives the whole variable domain NAGVMQNPRHLVRRRGQEARLRCSPMKGHSHVYWYRQLPEEGLKFMVYLQKENIIDESGMPKERFSAEFPKEGPSILRIQQVVRGDSAAYFCASSPPLAGAVTDTQYFGPGTRLTVL.

This clone was counted once. The CDR3 loop reads CASSKGAGGRAIGTGELFF. CDR3 bases: TGTGCCAGCAGCAAAGGGGCAGGCGGGAGGGCCATAGGGACCGGGGAGCTGTTTTTT. The V gene is TRBV21-1, the J gene TRBJ2-2; no DNA check was done on the table's D call, TRBD2. TRBV21-1 corresponds to a pseudogene. There are 19 residues in the CDR3.

The chain's CDR3 is CASSLGHSKDTEAFF. The CDR3 DNA follows: TGTGCCAGCAGCTTAGGACACTCTAAGGACACTGAAGCTTTCTTT. J is TRBJ1-1 and V is TRBV7-2; D remains ambiguous. Trimming pared 1 base from V and 3 bases from J, leaving 12 bases between. The CDR3 has 15 residues. Per the germline V gene, CDR1 is SGHTA and CDR2 is FQGNSA.

This clone was seen once. The V call is TRBV5-1, the J call TRBJ2-1, with 11 bases identical to TRBD1. Germline V gene sequence: CDR1 SGHRS, CDR2 YFSETQ. This CDR3 region has 20 residues. The ends lost 4 bases at V and 0 bases at J; junction bases unmatched: 15. CDR3 nucleotides: TGCGCCAGCAGCCTGGACAGGGGGCAGAGCGGGAGGAACTCCTACAATGAGCAGTTCTTC. This translates into CASSLDRGQSGRNSYNEQFF. Full variable domain (missing parts from reference TRBV5-1 and TRBJ2-1): KAGVTQTPRYLIKTRGQQVTLSCSPISGHRSVSWYQQTPGQGLQFLFEYFSETQRNKGNFPGRFSGRQFSNSRSEMNVSTLELGDSALYLCASSLDRGQSGRNSYNEQFFGPGTRLTVL.

A few counts support this clone. The junction and the germline gene differ at one end; a read error may be behind it. The chain joins TRBV28 to TRBJ1-2; TRBD1 is a possible D gene (6 bases). This CDR3 contains 15 residues. Per germline, CDR1 MDHEN and CDR2 SYDVKM. The CDR3 loop reads CASRQSQLQGPFSYF. In DNA form, the CDR3 reads TGTGCCAGCAGACAATCCCAACTACAGGGACCCTTTTCATACTTC.

This clone has only a few counts. Possible read error: a much larger clone is one base away. The genes are TRBV2 and TRBJ2-7; 7 bases are shared with TRBD1. The trim removed 6 bases at V and 1 base at J, leaving 3 bases unmatched. The CDR3 has 13 amino acids. Germline lookup yields CDR1 SNHLY and CDR2 FYNNEI. This chain's CDR3 is CASSWTGSYEQYF. The CDR3 bases are TGTGCCAGCAGCTGGACAGGTTCCTACGAGCAGTACTTC.

The J gene is TRBJ1-5, the V gene TRBV19; no reliable D call. Germline V CDR1 and CDR2: LNHDA, SQIVND (reference sequence). The CDR3 runs 12 residues. The ends were cut back, 8 bases at V and 7 bases at J, with 12 bases in the middle. CDR3 DNA sequence: TGTGCCAGTCACCTGGGAGGGCAGCCCCAGCATTTT. Translating gives CASHLGGQPQHF. The full variable domain, completed using reference TRBV19 and TRBJ1-5, is DGGITQSPKYLFRKEGQNVTLSCEQNLNHDAMYWYRQDPGQGLRLIYYSQIVNDFQKGDIAEGYSVSREKKESFPLTVTSAQKNPTAFYLCASHLGGQPQHFGDGTRLSIL.

This chain links TRBV19 with TRBJ2-7; D is uncertain. V lost 3 bases to trimming and J lost 2 bases, with 11 bases between them. Germline V lookup: CDR1 LNHDA, CDR2 SQIVND (reference sequence). The CDR3 is 14 residues long. CDR3 nucleotide sequence: TGTGCCAGTAGTATTATCGAGCGTCCCTACGAGCAGTACTTC. It codes for CASSIIERPYEQYF.

The chain employs TRBV24-1 and TRBJ2-3, with 8 bases matching TRBD2. Germline CDR1 and CDR2: KGHDR and SFDVKD. V was clipped by 6 bases and J by 0 bases; unmatched bases: 10. The CDR3 is 17 residues long. The CDR3 protein is CATSPSTSDLSTDTQYF. The CDR3, as DNA: TGTGCCACCAGTCCCTCGACTAGCGATTTGAGCACAGATACGCAGTATTTT.

On this clone: The sample carries other DNA sequences with the same CDR3. This sequence joins TRBV5-4 and TRBJ2-7; 9 bases align to TRBD1. V lost 5 bases to trimming and J lost 4 bases; unmatched junction nucleotides: 4. This CDR3 region has 13 residues. CDR1 and CDR2 (germline): SGHNT, YYREEE (reference sequence). CDR3 DNA: TGTGCCAGCAGTTTGACAGGGGGGTACGAGCAGTACTTC. This translates into CASSLTGGYEQYF.

This clone was found once. V gene TRBV4-1 combines with J gene TRBJ2-1; 10 bases match TRBD2. The CDR3 spans 15 residues. The V gene's germline CDR1 is MGHRA and CDR2 YSYEKL. V was clipped by 4 bases and J by 4 bases; unmatched bases: 4. The CDR3 DNA follows: TGCGCCAGCAGCCGTACTAGCGGGGCATACAATGAGCAGTTCTTC. Its protein is CASSRTSGAYNEQFF.

This clone was found a few times. The chain uses TRBV21-1 and TRBJ1-5; the table's D call TRBD1 went unverified against the DNA. TRBV21-1 is classified as a pseudogene. The CDR3 sequence is 13 residues long. The CDR3 protein is CASSNPGDQPQHF. The CDR3 nucleotides read TGTGCCAGCAGCAATCCAGGGGACCAGCCCCAGCATTTT.

V gene TRBV9 combines with J gene TRBJ1-2; 8 bases map to TRBD1. Trimming cost V 3 bases and J 5 bases; bases outside gene matches: 12. CDR1 is SGDLS, CDR2 YYNGEE, per germline. The CDR3 loop spans 16 amino acids. DNA for the CDR3: TGTGCCAGCAGCGGCGGCGGGACAGGCCTAAGTTATGGCTACACCTTC. It yields the protein CASSGGGTGLSYGYTF.

This chain uses TRBV27 with TRBJ2-7; 11 nucleotides agree with TRBD1. This CDR3 contains 14 residues. The V segment lost 3 bases and the J segment 2 bases; nucleotides outside the gene matches: 0. The V gene's germline CDR1 is MNHEY and CDR2 SMNVEV (reference sequence). The CDR3 here is CASSLGQGAYEQYF. The CDR3 DNA follows: TGTGCCAGCAGTTTGGGACAGGGGGCCTACGAGCAGTACTTC.

V gene TRBV29-1 combines with J gene TRBJ1-3; D is uncertain. The CDR3 contains 17 residues. Germline values: CDR1 SQVTM, CDR2 ANQGSEA. The germline V and J ends were trimmed by 3 bases and 4 bases, with 22 bases remaining between them. CDR3 DNA: TGCAGCGTTGAGGCCCGGGATCTGCCCTACGGGGGAAACACCATATATTTT. Encoded protein: CSVEARDLPYGGNTIYF.

The V call is TRBV14, the J call TRBJ2-7, with 7 bases lining up with TRBD1. The junction had 7 bases not matched to a gene; V was cut back by 1 base and J by 13 bases. The CDR3 is 12 residues long. CDR1 and CDR2 (germline): SGHDN, FVKESK. The CDR3 DNA reads as TGTGCCAGCAGCCAAGCCCTCGACAGGGTTTACTTC. This codes for CASSQALDRVYF.

This clone was picked up one time. The chain joins TRBV30 to TRBJ1-5, with unresolved D. Trimming pared 1 base from V and 4 bases from J, leaving 11 bases between. The CDR3 has 14 amino acids. From germline, CDR1 is GTSNPN and CDR2 SVGIG (reference sequence). CDR3 coding DNA: TGTGCCTGGAGTGCGCTAGATGGGAATCAGCCCCAGCATTTT. It specifies CAWSALDGNQPQHF. Filled out from reference TRBV30 and TRBJ1-5, the complete variable domain reads SQTIHQWPATLVQPVGSPLSLECTVEGTSNPNLYWYRQAAGRGLQLLFYSVGIGQISSEVPQNLSASRPQDRQFILSSKKLLLSDSGFYLCAWSALDGNQPQHFGDGTRLSIL.

This clone has only one observation. V is TRBV5-1 and J is TRBJ1-4, with 9 bases that match TRBD1. The CDR3 consists of 14 residues. Germline-derived CDR1 and CDR2 are SGHRS and YFSETQ. Unmatched junction bases numbered 4, after V lost 4 bases and J lost 6 bases. CDR3 region: CASSRTGEDEKLFF. For the CDR3, the DNA is TGCGCCAGCAGCCGGACAGGGGAGGATGAAAAACTGTTTTTT.

This clone showed up just once. This chain uses TRBV7-3 with TRBJ1-2; D is unclear. The CDR3 sequence is 15 residues long. Trimming shortened V by 5 bases and J by 4 bases, and 17 bases separated the two germline ends. Per the germline V gene, CDR1 is SGHTA and CDR2 is FQGTGA. CDR3 sequence reads: CASSPQALGPYGYTF. DNA for the CDR3: TGTGCCAGCAGCCCCCAGGCGCTGGGTCCCTATGGCTACACCTTC.

This chain joins TRBV7-8 and TRBJ2-1; unclear D gene. Germline V lookup: CDR1 SGHVS, CDR2 FQNEAQ. This CDR3 contains 15 residues. With 5 bases removed from V and 8 bases from J, the gap between germline ends came to 19 bases. Here the CDR3 reads CASSPLETLLHEQFF. CDR3 bases: TGTGCCAGCAGCCCTTTAGAGACTCTGCTCCATGAGCAGTTCTTC. Filled out from reference TRBV7-8 and TRBJ2-1, the complete variable domain reads GAGVSQSPRYKVAKRGQDVALRCDPISGHVSLFWYQQALGQGPEFLTYFQNEAQLDKSGLPSDRFFAERPEGSVSTLKIQRTQQEDSAVYLCASSPLETLLHEQFFGPGTRLTVL.

J is TRBJ1-1 and V is TRBV6-5, with a possible D match to TRBD1 (6 bases). Per germline, CDR1 MNHEY and CDR2 SVGAGI. The V gene lost 4 bases and the J gene lost 5 bases, with 11 bases spanning the gap. The CDR3 extends over 13 amino acids. DNA for the CDR3: TGTGCCAGCAGTTCCCAGGGGTTGACTGAAGCTTTCTTT. This translates into CASSSQGLTEAFF.

The V and J genes are TRBV19 and TRBJ2-7; TRBD1 aligns across 9 bases. Trimming took 2 bases from V and 3 from J; bases not matched to a gene: 8. Germline V CDR1 and CDR2: LNHDA, SQIVND (reference sequence). This CDR3 has 16 residues. CDR3 nucleotide sequence: TGTGCCAGTAGTATATTTCCGGGACAGGGATTCTACGAGCAGTACTTC. It codes for CASSIFPGQGFYEQYF. Supplemented by reference TRBV19 and TRBJ2-7, the full variable domain reads DGGITQSPKYLFRKEGQNVTLSCEQNLNHDAMYWYRQDPGQGLRLIYYSQIVNDFQKGDIAEGYSVSREKKESFPLTVTSAQKNPTAFYLCASSIFPGQGFYEQYFGPGTRLTVT.

V is TRBV11-3 and J is TRBJ2-1; D is possibly TRBD2 (6 bases). The CDR3 is 14 amino acids. Germline-derived CDR1 and CDR2 are SGHNT and YENEEA. V lost 1 base, J lost 5 bases, and 9 bases lay in between. CDR3 in DNA: TGTGCCAGCAGCTTAGGGGGCGGGAACAATGAGCAGTTCTTC. The encoded protein is CASSLGGGNNEQFF.

This chain connects TRBV5-3 to TRBJ1-3, with unresolved D. TRBV5-3 is assigned to the ORF class and has an uncertain function. V shed 0 bases and J shed 4 bases, with 11 bases lying between them. CDR3 length equals 15 residues. The CDR3 here is CARSLVPLPGNTIYF. The CDR3 DNA reads as TGTGCCAGAAGCTTGGTACCACTCCCGGGAAACACCATATATTTT.

This rearrangement joins TRBV14 to TRBJ2-1, with D possibly being TRBD1 (6 bases). The germline V and J ends were trimmed by 6 bases and 6 bases, with 24 bases remaining between them. This CDR3 region has 17 residues. Looked up from germline, CDR1 is SGHDN and CDR2 is FVKESK. For the CDR3, the DNA is TGTGCCAGCAGTCATAAAACAGGGTTAGGTACCGCCAATGAGCAGTTCTTC. It yields the protein CASSHKTGLGTANEQFF.